The clone carrying this TCR beta chain was detected only once. The antigen is unknown. Measured with immunoSEQ multiplex PCR; TCRdb has only the in-frame clones, and not every one. The sample lists about 79,000 clones, 90% occurring once. The data derive from a study of OX40 agonist ivuxolimab in advanced cancers. Broader study findings: Expanded peripheral T cell antigen specificity was not determined.

The sample in question was CD4+ or CD8+ T cells sorted from blood, obtained in a trial of the OX40 agonist ivuxolimab. The clonotype originates from an adult with an advanced solid tumor such as melanoma, head and neck, liver or kidney cancer.

DNA of the CDR3: TGCAGTGCGAGAACGCAGGGCCCCATTCACTTT. Residues: CSARTQGPIHF. The J gene is TRBJ1-6, the V gene TRBV20-1; weak D call: TRBD1 (5 bases). The CDR3 totals 11 residues. Germline V gene data show CDR1 as DFQATT and CDR2 as SNEGSKA (reference sequence). The ends were cut back, 6 bases at V and 19 bases at J, with 19 bases in the middle.